This T cell receptor beta chain was retrieved from a study of CD8 T cells in Susac syndrome. Random hexamers were used to reverse transcribe the RNA input (0.5 to 1 ug). Amplification of TCR beta CDR3 by immunoSEQ multiplex PCR spanned 54 Vbeta and 13 Jbeta. TCRdb passed the immunoSEQ multiplex PCR reads through MiXCR, listing each CDR3 protein once. This table holds about 210,000 distinct CDR3 sequences, nearly 97% found once. The authors carried out high-throughput sequencing of TCR beta. They applied it to CD8+ and CD4+ T cells obtained from blood. The multiple sclerosis control group consisted of treatment-naive patients whose relapsing-remitting disease, which was either stable or active, fulfilled revised McDonald criteria. While CD8+ and CD4+ T cells were isolated negatively, TEMRA cells were enriched by FACS. Germline CDR1 reads MNHGY; CDR2 reads SAAAGT. CDR3 length equals 13 residues. V lost 7 bases and J lost 3, with 13 bases in between.

This TCR derives from a human donor with multiple sclerosis. Sequencing was carried out using CD4+ T cells from PBMCs. This chain joins TRBV6-8 and TRBJ2-7; maybe TRBD2 (5 bases). This chain's CDR3 is CASIKTNLYEQYF. The CDR3 nucleotides read TGTGCCAGCATAAAGACTAACCTCTACGAGCAGTACTTC.